This entry concerns a single T cell receptor beta chain. Its specificity is not known. This record belongs to a study of PD-1 blockade in mismatch repair-deficient tumors. At the level of the study: Enrolled 2013-2016, patients had progressing, pretreated mismatch repair-deficient cancers of around twelve types. Study conclusions and caveats: After pembrolizumab, tumor-resident clones rose rapidly, then generally contracted before radiologic responses.

This CDR3 has 13 residues. With 2 bases removed from V and 3 bases from J, the gap between germline ends came to 6 bases. Germline CDR1 SNHLY, CDR2 FYNNEI. TCR sequencing covered a few patients who responded to pembrolizumab. The protocol was immunoSEQ multiplex PCR, while the TCRdb copy is restricted to in-frame clones and leaves out a portion. The sample lists about 38,000 clones; about four fifths were seen once. The chain recombines TRBV2 with TRBJ2-3; D unclear. The source of this sequence is an adult with mismatch repair-deficient cancer. Sequences were derived from peripheral blood, sampled 4 weeks after starting pembrolizumab. CDR3 nucleotide sequence: TGTGCCAGCAGTGAAATAGGGACAGATACGCAGTATTTT. Translation: CASSEIGTDTQYF.